This T cell receptor beta chain was identified in a study of T cell repertoires in cytomegalovirus infection. Study details: Matching HLA type and CMV infection were both indicated by public TCR beta signatures. Study-level results: The study identified carriers of CMV plus the relevant HLA from cumulative public TCR beta family frequency. Ex vivo responses were dominated by HLA-C-restricted CMV-specific TCR beta clonotypes.

Trimming took off 10 bases at V and 5 bases at J, with 14 bases between the two ends. The germline gives CDR1 ENHRY, CDR2 SYGVKD. The CDR3 sequence is 13 residues long. Regarding this clonotype: The antigen is not known.

TCRdb used MiXCR to reprocess the reads, holding one entry per CDR3 protein. The table has more than 200,000 distinct CDR3 sequences, 8% to 9.5% seen once. The sequenced sample consisted of PBMCs. The clonotype originates from a human donor in good health (CMV status not recorded). Some clones in this sample may be carry-over from other donors' samples. The gene calls are TRBV10-3 and TRBJ1-4; the D gene is possibly TRBD1 (5 bases). This CDR3 is CATRQPKNEKLFF. For the CDR3, the DNA is TGTGCCACCCGACAGCCCAAAAATGAAAAACTGTTTTTT.